The sequence of this T cell receptor (beta chain) was determined in a study of blood T cell repertoires in COVID-19 (dated by TCRdb to the early 2020s). Study-level background: Samples covering the acute and convalescent phases of COVID-19 were provided by collaborators in the United States, Italy and Spain. The repertoires were released in a freely available public database intended as a resource for research on the immune response to SARS-CoV-2. Samples came from the ongoing ImmuneRACE study (first 160 participants) plus 1,254 subjects from 6 global collaborators. The material from the prospective study consisted of cDNA or gDNA derived from T cells, B-cell-depleted T cells, or PBMCs. The sample metadata nearly always contained a de-identified subject ID, COVID-19 status, age in years and sex. Deeply sampled blood TCRbeta repertoires from subjects exposed to, actively infected with, or recovered from COVID-19 were included in the dataset. Where available, HLA class I and class II types were obtained from metadata supplied by the sample provider rather than from assay-based typing. What the work shows at the level of the full study, not this receptor alone: The amount of clinical and demographic metadata varied by source and participant and was provided uncurated.

At the junction V is shortened by 0 bases and J by 6 bases; bases outside the gene matches: 10. The CDR3 measures 18 amino acids from cysteine to phenylalanine. The retained sequence is limited to the CDR3, 54 bases, with the frame set at the first base. From the germline V gene, CDR1 is LGHNA and CDR2 is YSLEER. The immunoSEQ Assay, a bias-controlled multiplex PCR, was used to amplify TCRbeta CDR3 regions from genomic DNA. The original methods were these. Within the assay, amplification of reference gene primers was used to estimate how many nucleated cells each sample contained. To quantify the absolute abundance of each unique TCRbeta CDR3 rearrangement, sequence reads were collapsed and filtered. For each sample, productive Simpson clonality was calculated as the square root of Simpson's diversity index across productive rearrangements. The table comes from immuneACCESS by way of TCRdb, which keeps in-frame sequences with V and J called. Part of the clones is missing from these tables; in studies checked, under half for an unresolved V gene and the rest for unknown reasons. The V and J calls and clone size come from that table; D and trimming were worked out from the DNA. The sample has 150,000 to 200,000 clones on record, approximately 90% of them singletons. 5% of the sample belongs to the ten largest clones.

Each collaborating institution followed its own protocols to collect whole blood in K2EDTA tubes. Collaborator samples were shipped for TCRbeta analysis as frozen whole blood, isolated PBMCs, or DNA extracted from either sample type. As to this clone: It has no known antigen specificity. Nothing much larger sits one base from this clone, and base qualities are not available.

The receptor was isolated from a human donor in a cohort sampled during active COVID-19. Specimen: peripheral blood. This sequence uses TRBV4-3 and TRBJ1-4, with 10 central nucleotides matching TRBD1. The DNA reads TGCGCCAGCAGCCAAGATGGGACAGGGGTGTTAGAGGATGAAAAACTGTTTTTT. This yields the protein CASSQDGTGVLEDEKLFF.